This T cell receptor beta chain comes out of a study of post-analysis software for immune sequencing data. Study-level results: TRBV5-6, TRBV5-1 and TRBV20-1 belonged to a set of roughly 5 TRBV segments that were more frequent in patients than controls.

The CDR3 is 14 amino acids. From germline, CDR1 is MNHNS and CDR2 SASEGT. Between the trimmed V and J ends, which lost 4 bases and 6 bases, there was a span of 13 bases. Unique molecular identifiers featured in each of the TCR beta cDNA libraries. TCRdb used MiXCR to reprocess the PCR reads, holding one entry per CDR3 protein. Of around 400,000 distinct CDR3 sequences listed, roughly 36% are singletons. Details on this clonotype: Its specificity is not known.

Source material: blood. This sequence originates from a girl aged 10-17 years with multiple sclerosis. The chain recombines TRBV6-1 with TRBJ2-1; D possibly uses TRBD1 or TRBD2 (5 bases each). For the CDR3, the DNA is TGTGCCAGCAGTGGTCAGGGAGTCTCCAATGAGCAGTTCTTC. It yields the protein CASSGQGVSNEQFF.